Presented here are 20 T cell receptor beta chains from one specimen sequenced in a study of OX40 agonist ivuxolimab in advanced cancers. Assay used: immunoSEQ multiplex PCR; TCRdb lists only in-frame clones, some missing. The sample has about 55,000 clones, nearly 80% seen once. The sample in question was CD4+ or CD8+ T cells sorted from blood, obtained in a trial of the OX40 agonist ivuxolimab. Receptor source: an adult with an advanced solid tumor such as melanoma, head and neck, liver or kidney cancer.

The rearrangement uses TRBV20-1 and TRBJ2-1; 7 nucleotides agree with TRBD1. The CDR3 loop spans 11 amino acids. V lost 6 bases and J lost 13; bases outside the gene matches: 9. CDR1 and CDR2 from the germline V gene are DFQATT and SNEGSKA (reference sequence). The CDR3 is CSAAGQVSQFF. DNA for the CDR3: TGCAGTGCCGCTGGACAGGTGAGCCAGTTCTTC.

The chain joins TRBV28 to TRBJ1-5; 8 bases map to TRBD1. Trimming at V came to 6 bases and at J to 7 bases, leaving 11 bases not matched to a gene. Germline CDR1 reads MDHEN; CDR2 reads SYDVKM. The CDR3 loop spans 15 amino acids. CDR3 sequence (DNA): TGTGCCAGCAGGCCGGGGCAGGGGGCAAGGCAGCCCCAGCATTTT. This encodes CASRPGQGARQPQHF.

This clone showed up just a few times. The chain has TRBV5-6 and TRBJ2-1; 12 bases agree with TRBD2. The CDR3 contains 19 residues. V lost 1 base, J lost 0 bases, and 8 bases stayed unmatched. Germline-derived CDR1 and CDR2 are SGHDT and YYEEEE. CDR3 loop: CASSLSRGLAGLSYNEQFF. CDR3 nucleotides: TGTGCCAGCAGCTTGAGTCGCGGACTAGCGGGGCTCTCCTACAATGAGCAGTTCTTC.

V and J are TRBV11-2 and TRBJ1-1; D is perhaps TRBD1 (6 bases). The germline V gene has CDR1 SGHAT and CDR2 FQNNGV. The CDR3 contains 12 residues. Trimming left V 5 bases short and J 7 bases short, with 11 bases between. The CDR3: CASSLNRVEAFF. CDR3 bases: TGTGCCAGCAGCCTAAACAGGGTTGAAGCTTTCTTT. The full variable domain, with the rest looked up from reference TRBV11-2 and TRBJ1-1, is EAGVAQSPRYKIIEKRQSVAFWCNPISGHATLYWYQQILGQGPKLLIQFQNNGVVDDSQLPKDRFSAERLKGVDSTLKIQPAKLEDSAVYLCASSLNRVEAFFGQGTRLTVV.

The J gene is TRBJ1-5, the V gene TRBV2; a weak D match, TRBD1 (5 bases). Between the trimmed V and J ends, which lost 6 bases and 7 bases, there was a span of 13 bases. Germline CDR1 is SNHLY and CDR2 is FYNNEI. This CDR3 comprises 13 residues. The DNA for the CDR3 is TGTGCCAGCAGACTGTGGGACGGACAGCCCCAGCATTTT. This codes for CASRLWDGQPQHF.

The chain couples TRBV14 to TRBJ2-2, with D perhaps TRBD1 or TRBD2 (7 bases each). Trimming took 0 bases from V and 13 from J, leaving 18 bases between them. The CDR3 consists of 15 residues. Germline-derived CDR1 and CDR2 are SGHDN and FVKESK. The CDR3: CASSQDLRGGARLFF. The DNA of the CDR3 is TGTGCCAGCAGCCAAGATCTCAGGGGGGGTGCGCGGCTGTTTTTT. The whole variable domain, filled in from reference TRBV14 and TRBJ2-2, reads EAGVTQFPSHSVIEKGQTVTLRCDPISGHDNLYWYRRVMGKEIKFLLHFVKESKQDESGMPNNRFLAERTGGTYSTLKVQPAELEDSGVYFCASSQDLRGGARLFFGEGSRLTVL.

The chain couples TRBV7-2 to TRBJ1-5, with TRBD1 as a possible D gene (5 bases). Germline assignment: CDR1 SGHTA and CDR2 FQGNSA. Between the trimmed V and J ends, which lost 1 base and 6 bases, there was a span of 16 bases. The length of the CDR3 is 16 residues. The CDR3 region has the DNA TGTGCCAGCAGCTTAGAGGCGCCCAGGGTCGGTCAGCCCCAGCATTTT. It yields the protein CASSLEAPRVGQPQHF.

This rearrangement joins TRBV28 to TRBJ2-1; D possibly corresponds to TRBD1 (5 bases). Germline CDR1 MDHEN, CDR2 SYDVKM. The germline V and J ends were trimmed by 5 bases and 4 bases, with 15 bases remaining between them. CDR3 length equals 15 residues. The CDR3, as DNA: TGTGCCAGCAGTAGGTTAGGACAACCATACAATGAGCAGTTCTTC. Translating it yields CASSRLGQPYNEQFF.

This chain links TRBV7-9 with TRBJ2-1; unclear D gene. The germline V gene encodes CDR1 SEHNR and CDR2 FQNEAQ (reference sequence). The CDR3 totals 15 residues. Trimming removed 5 bases from V and 6 bases from J, with 17 bases in between. CDR3 region: CASSTETWPVNEQFF. The CDR3 region has the DNA TGTGCCAGCAGCACAGAAACCTGGCCCGTCAATGAGCAGTTCTTC.

V is TRBV2 and J is TRBJ2-5, with unresolved D. The germline gives CDR1 SNHLY, CDR2 FYNNEI. The CDR3 is 13 amino acids. Between the trimmed V and J ends, which lost 7 bases and 2 bases, there was a span of 11 bases. The CDR3 here is CASTRAEQETQYF. CDR3 sequence (DNA): TGTGCCAGCACAAGGGCGGAGCAAGAGACCCAGTACTTC.

The chain couples TRBV6-5 to TRBJ1-2, with D hard to call. The germline CDR1 and CDR2 sequences are MNHEY and SVGAGI. Deletions cut 4 bases from V and 5 bases from J, with 8 bases between. The CDR3 totals 12 residues. As DNA, the CDR3 is TGTGCCAGCAGTTTTCCCCAATATGGCTACACCTTC. It codes for CASSFPQYGYTF.

The chain is built from TRBV2 and TRBJ2-7; TRBD2 matches 9 bases. CDR1 is SNHLY and CDR2 is FYNNEI in the germline V gene. The V segment lost 4 bases and the J segment 4 bases; nucleotides outside the gene matches: 8. The CDR3 extends over 15 amino acids. The DNA of the CDR3 is TGTGCCAGCAGTGCCACCTCAGCGGGGGGATACGAGCAGTACTTC. This sequence encodes CASSATSAGGYEQYF.

This chain joins TRBV6-6 and TRBJ2-1, with 10 positions matching TRBD2. The CDR3 runs 15 residues. Germline CDR1 and CDR2: MNHNY and SVGAGI (reference sequence). V dropped 4 bases and J dropped 8; count of bases not matched to a gene: 8. The CDR3 nucleotides read TGTGCCAGCAGTTCTACGGGACTAGCGAGCCATGAGCAGTTCTTC. Residues: CASSSTGLASHEQFF.

The V and J genes are TRBV5-1 and TRBJ2-7, with TRBD1 matching 8 bases. V was clipped by 4 bases and J by 2 bases; unmatched bases: 5. Germline loops: CDR1 SGHRS, CDR2 YFSETQ. The CDR3 is 14 residues long. The CDR3 sequence: CASSREDRAYEQYF. CDR3 sequence (DNA): TGCGCCAGCAGCCGCGAGGACAGGGCCTACGAGCAGTACTTC.

The chain links TRBV7-2 to TRBJ1-5, with 9 bases fitting TRBD1. CDR1 and CDR2 (germline): SGHTA, FQGNSA. V lost 5 bases, J lost 7 bases, and 9 bases stayed unmatched. The CDR3 extends over 15 amino acids. The CDR3 DNA follows: TGTGCCAGCAGCACGAGTACAGGGGGCTGGCAGCCCCAGCATTTT. Translating it yields CASSTSTGGWQPQHF.

This clone was detected only a few times. The rearrangement joins TRBV4-3 to TRBJ2-5; tentatively, D is TRBD1 or TRBD2 (5 bases each). Germline lookup yields CDR1 LGHNA and CDR2 YSLEER. Trimming pared 4 bases from V and 5 bases from J, leaving 11 bases between. This CDR3 comprises 13 residues. The CDR3 nucleotides are TGCGCCAGCAGCCTCGGATGGGGGGAGACCCAGTACTTC. Protein: CASSLGWGETQYF.

Only one count was recorded for this clone. The chain recombines TRBV19 with TRBJ1-5, with 8 bases fitting TRBD1. V was pared by 5 bases and J by 0 bases, with 12 bases of the junction left unmatched. This CDR3 spans 18 amino acids. Germline V gene data show CDR1 as LNHDA and CDR2 as SQIVND (reference sequence). This CDR3 is CASSSPDRAGYSNQPQHF. DNA of the CDR3: TGTGCCAGTAGTTCCCCGGACAGGGCGGGTTATAGCAATCAGCCCCAGCATTTT.

The chain has TRBV6-5 and TRBJ1-2; D is possibly TRBD1 (6 bases). The CDR3 runs to 14 residues. The germline V gene encodes CDR1 MNHEY and CDR2 SVGAGI. V was trimmed by 3 bases and J by 7 bases, leaving 15 bases between them. For the CDR3, the DNA is TGTGCCAGCAGTTATGGGGGGGCGTCGGGTGGCTACACCTTC. This gives the protein CASSYGGASGGYTF.

V usage is TRBV7-2 and J usage is TRBJ2-5; tentative D call: TRBD2 (6 bases). The V gene lost 4 bases and the J gene lost 1 base, with 13 bases spanning the gap. The CDR3 runs 15 residues. CDR1 SGHTA and CDR2 FQGNSA come from the germline V gene. CDR3 bases: TGTGCCAGCAGCTCACGACTAGTCCCCCAAGAGACCCAGTACTTC. Translation: CASSSRLVPQETQYF.

This clone is termed medium-sized. The chain is built from TRBV15 and TRBJ2-2, with D possibly being TRBD2 (6 bases). The germline gives CDR1 LNHNV, CDR2 YYDKDF (reference sequence). CDR3 length: 18 residues. Trimming cost V 0 bases and J 5 bases, with 19 bases left between them. CDR3 sequence reads: CATSRERAGTFKTGELFF. In nucleotides, the CDR3 is TGTGCCACCAGCAGAGAGCGGGCGGGAACCTTTAAGACCGGGGAGCTGTTTTTT.